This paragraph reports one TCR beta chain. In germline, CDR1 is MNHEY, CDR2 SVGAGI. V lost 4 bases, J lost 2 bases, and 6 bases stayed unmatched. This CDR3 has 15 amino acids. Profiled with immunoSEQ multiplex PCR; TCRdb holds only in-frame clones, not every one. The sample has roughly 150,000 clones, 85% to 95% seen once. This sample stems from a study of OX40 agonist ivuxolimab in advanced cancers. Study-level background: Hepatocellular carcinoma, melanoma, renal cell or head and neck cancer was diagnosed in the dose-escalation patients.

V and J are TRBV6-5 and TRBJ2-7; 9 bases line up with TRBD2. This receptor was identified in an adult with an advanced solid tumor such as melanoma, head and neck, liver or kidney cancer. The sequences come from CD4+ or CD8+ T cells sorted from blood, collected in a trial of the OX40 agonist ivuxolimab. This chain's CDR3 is CASSSSGTYPYEQYF. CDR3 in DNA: TGTGCCAGCAGTTCTAGCGGGACCTACCCCTACGAGCAGTACTTC.